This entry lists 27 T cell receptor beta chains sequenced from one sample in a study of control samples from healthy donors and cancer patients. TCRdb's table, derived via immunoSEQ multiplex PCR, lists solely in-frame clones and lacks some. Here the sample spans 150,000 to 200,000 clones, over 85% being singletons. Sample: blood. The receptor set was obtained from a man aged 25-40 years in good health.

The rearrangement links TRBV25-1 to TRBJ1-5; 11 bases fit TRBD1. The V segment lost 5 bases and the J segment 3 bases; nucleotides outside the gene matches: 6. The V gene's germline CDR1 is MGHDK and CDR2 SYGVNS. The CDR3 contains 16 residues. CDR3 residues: CASSLDRGLVNQPQHF. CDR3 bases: TGTGCCAGCAGTTTGGACAGGGGGCTCGTCAATCAGCCCCAGCATTTT.

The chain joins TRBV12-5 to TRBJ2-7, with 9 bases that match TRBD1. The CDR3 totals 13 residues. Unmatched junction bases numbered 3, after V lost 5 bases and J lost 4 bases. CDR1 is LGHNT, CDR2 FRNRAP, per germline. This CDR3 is CASGRGQGYEQYF. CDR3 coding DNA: TGTGCTAGTGGTAGGGGACAGGGATACGAGCAGTACTTC.

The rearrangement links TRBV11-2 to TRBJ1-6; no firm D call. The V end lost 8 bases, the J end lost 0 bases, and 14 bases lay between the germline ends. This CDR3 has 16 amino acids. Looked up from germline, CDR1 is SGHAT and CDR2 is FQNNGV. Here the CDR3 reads CASSWTEISYNSPLHF. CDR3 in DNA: TGTGCCAGCTCCTGGACTGAAATCTCCTATAATTCACCCCTCCACTTT. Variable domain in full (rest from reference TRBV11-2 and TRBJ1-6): EAGVAQSPRYKIIEKRQSVAFWCNPISGHATLYWYQQILGQGPKLLIQFQNNGVVDDSQLPKDRFSAERLKGVDSTLKIQPAKLEDSAVYLCASSWTEISYNSPLHFGNGTRLTVT.

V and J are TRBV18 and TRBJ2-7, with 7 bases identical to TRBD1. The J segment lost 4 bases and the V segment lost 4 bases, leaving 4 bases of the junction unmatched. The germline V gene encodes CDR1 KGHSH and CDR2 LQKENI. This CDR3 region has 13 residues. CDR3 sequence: CASSRGQLYEQYF. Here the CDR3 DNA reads TGTGCCAGCTCACGGGGACAGCTATACGAGCAGTACTTC.

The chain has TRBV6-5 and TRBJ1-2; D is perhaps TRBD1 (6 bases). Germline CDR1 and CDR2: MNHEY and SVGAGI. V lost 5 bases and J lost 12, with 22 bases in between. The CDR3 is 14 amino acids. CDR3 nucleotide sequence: TGTGCCAGCAGTAGCGCCTTCAACAGGGTTGAGCACACCTTC. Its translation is CASSSAFNRVEHTF.

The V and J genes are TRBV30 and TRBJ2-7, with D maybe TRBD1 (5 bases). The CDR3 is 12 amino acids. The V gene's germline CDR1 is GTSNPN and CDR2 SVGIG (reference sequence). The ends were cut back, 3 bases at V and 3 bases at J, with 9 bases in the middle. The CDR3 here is CAWSFGHYEQYF. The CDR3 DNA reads TGTGCCTGGAGCTTCGGACACTACGAGCAGTACTTC.

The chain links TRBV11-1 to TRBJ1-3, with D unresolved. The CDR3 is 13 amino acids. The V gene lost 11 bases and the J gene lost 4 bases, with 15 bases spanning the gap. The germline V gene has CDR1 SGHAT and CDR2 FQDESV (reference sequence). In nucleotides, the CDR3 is TGTGCCGGCGAGGACTTTCACGGAAACACCATATATTTT. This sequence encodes CAGEDFHGNTIYF.

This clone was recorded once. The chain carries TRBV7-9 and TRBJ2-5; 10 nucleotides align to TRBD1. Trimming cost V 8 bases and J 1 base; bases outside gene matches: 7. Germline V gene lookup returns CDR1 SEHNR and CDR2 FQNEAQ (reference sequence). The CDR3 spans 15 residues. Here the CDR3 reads CASVGTGASQETQYF. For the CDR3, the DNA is TGTGCCAGCGTAGGGACAGGGGCCTCCCAAGAGACCCAGTACTTC.

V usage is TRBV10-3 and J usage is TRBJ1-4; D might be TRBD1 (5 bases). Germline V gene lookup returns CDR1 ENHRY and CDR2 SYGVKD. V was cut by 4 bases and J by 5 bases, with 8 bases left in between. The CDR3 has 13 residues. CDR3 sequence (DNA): TGTGCCATCAGTGGGCAGGGAAATGAAAAACTGTTTTTT. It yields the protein CAISGQGNEKLFF.

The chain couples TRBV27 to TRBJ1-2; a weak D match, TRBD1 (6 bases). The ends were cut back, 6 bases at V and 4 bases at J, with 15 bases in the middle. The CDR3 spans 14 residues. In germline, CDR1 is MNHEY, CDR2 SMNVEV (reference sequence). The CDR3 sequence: CASSQQGSAYGYTF. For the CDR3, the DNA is TGTGCCAGCAGCCAGCAGGGGTCGGCCTATGGCTACACCTTC.

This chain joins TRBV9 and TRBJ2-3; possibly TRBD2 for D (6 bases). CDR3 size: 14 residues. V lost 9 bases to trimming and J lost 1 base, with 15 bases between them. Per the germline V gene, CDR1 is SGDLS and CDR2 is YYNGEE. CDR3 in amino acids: CATASGWGTDTQYF. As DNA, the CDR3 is TGTGCCACCGCCAGCGGGTGGGGCACAGATACGCAGTATTTT.

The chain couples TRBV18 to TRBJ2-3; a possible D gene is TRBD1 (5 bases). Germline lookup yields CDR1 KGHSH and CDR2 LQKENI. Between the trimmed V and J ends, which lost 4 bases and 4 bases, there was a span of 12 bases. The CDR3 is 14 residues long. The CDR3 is CASSLGRASDTQYF. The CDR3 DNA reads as TGTGCCAGCTCACTGGGCAGGGCGTCAGATACGCAGTATTTT.

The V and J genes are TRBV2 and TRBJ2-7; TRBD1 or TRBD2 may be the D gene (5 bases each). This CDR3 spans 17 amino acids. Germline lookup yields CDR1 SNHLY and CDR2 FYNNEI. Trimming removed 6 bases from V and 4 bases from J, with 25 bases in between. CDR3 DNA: TGTGCCAGCAGGAGAACGATAGGGCAGGGAGTAGGGTACGAGCAGTACTTC. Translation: CASRRTIGQGVGYEQYF.

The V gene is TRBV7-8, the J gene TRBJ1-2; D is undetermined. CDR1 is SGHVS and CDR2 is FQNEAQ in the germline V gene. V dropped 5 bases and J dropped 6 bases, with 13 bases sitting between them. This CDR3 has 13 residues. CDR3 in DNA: TGTGCCAGCAGCATGCAGAGGAGGGATGGCTACACCTTC. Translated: CASSMQRRDGYTF.

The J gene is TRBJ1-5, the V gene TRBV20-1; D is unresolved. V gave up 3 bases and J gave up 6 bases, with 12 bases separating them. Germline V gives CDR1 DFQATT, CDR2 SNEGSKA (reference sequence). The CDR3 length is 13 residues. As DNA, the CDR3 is TGCAGTGCTAGTTCACTTCAAGGTCAGCCCCAGCATTTT. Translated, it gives CSASSLQGQPQHF.

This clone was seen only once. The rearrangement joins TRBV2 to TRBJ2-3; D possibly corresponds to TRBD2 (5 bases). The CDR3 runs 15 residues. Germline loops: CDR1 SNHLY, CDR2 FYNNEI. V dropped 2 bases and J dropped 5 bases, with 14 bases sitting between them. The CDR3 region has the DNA TGTGCCAGCAGTGAAAGGAGGTCGTGGGTAGATACGCAGTATTTT. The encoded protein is CASSERRSWVDTQYF.

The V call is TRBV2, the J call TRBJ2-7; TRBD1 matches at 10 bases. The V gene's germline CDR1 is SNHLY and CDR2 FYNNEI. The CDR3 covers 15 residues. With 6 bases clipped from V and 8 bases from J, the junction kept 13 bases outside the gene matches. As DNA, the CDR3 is TGTGCCAGCAGCGCTTCCGGACAGGGGGGAGCAAAGCAGTACTTC. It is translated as CASSASGQGGAKQYF. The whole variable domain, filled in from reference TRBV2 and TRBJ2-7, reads EPEVTQTPSHQVTQMGQEVILRCVPISNHLYFYWYRQILGQKVEFLVSFYNNEISEKSEIFDDQFSVERPDGSNFTLKIRSTKLEDSAMYFCASSASGQGGAKQYFGPGTRLTVT.

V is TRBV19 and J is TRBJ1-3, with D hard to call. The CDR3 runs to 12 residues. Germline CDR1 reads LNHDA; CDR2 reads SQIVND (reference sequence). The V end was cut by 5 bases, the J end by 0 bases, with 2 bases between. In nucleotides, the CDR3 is TGTGCCAGTAGTGCCTCTGGAAACACCATATATTTT. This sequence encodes CASSASGNTIYF.

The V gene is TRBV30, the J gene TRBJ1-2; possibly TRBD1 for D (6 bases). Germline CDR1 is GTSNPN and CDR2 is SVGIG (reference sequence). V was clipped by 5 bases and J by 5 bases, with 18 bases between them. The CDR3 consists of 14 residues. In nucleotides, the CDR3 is TGTGCCTGGGCGAGGGGCGGTACAGGGTATGGCTACACCTTC. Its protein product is CAWARGGTGYGYTF.

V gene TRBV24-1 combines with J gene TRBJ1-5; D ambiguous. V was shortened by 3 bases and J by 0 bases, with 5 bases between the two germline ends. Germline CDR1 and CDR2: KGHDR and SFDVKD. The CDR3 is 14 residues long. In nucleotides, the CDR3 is TGTGCCACCAGTGATCCCGATAGCAATCAGCCCCAGCATTTT. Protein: CATSDPDSNQPQHF.

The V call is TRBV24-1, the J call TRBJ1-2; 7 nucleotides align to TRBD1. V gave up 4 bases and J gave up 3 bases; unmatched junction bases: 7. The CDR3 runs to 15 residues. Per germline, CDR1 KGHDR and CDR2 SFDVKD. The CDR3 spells CATSDGTGDHYGYTF. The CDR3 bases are TGTGCCACCAGTGACGGCACAGGGGATCACTATGGCTACACCTTC.

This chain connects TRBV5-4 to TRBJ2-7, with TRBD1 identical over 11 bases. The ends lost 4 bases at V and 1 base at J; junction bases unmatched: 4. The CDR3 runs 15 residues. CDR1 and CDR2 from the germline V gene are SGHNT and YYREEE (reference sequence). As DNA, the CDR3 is TGTGCCAGCAGCCTGGGACAGGGGGTTTCCTACGAGCAGTACTTC. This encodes CASSLGQGVSYEQYF.

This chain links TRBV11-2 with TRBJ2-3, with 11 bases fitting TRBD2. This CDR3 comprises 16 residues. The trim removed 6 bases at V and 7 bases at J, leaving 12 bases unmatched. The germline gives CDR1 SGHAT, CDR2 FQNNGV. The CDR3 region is CASSRIAGGPIYTQYF. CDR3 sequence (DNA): TGTGCCAGCAGTCGCATAGCGGGAGGGCCAATTTATACGCAGTATTTT.

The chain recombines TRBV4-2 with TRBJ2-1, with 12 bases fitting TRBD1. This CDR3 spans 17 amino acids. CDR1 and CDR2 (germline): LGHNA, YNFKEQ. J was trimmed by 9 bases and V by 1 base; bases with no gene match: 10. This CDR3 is CASSQGLRDRGPIEQFF. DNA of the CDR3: TGTGCCAGCAGCCAAGGTCTTCGGGACAGGGGGCCGATTGAGCAGTTCTTC.

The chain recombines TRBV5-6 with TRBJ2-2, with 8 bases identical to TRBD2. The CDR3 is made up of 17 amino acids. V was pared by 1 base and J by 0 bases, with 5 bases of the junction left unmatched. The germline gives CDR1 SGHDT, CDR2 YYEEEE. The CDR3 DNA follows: TGTGCCAGCAGCTTGAACAGCGGGGGAGCGAACACCGGGGAGCTGTTTTTT. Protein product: CASSLNSGGANTGELFF.

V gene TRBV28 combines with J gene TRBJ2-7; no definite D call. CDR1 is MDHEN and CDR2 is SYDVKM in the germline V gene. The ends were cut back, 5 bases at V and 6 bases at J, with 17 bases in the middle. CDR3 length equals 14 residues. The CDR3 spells CASSQRSTDTEQYF. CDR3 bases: TGTGCCAGCAGTCAAAGATCCACAGATACCGAGCAGTACTTC.

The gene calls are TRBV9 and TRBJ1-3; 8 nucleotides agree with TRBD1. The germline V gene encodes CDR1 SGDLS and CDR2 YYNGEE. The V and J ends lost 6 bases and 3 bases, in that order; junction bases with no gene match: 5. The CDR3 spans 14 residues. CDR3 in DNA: TGTGCCAGCAATCAACAGGGGGATGGAAACACCATATATTTT. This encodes CASNQQGDGNTIYF.